The present T cell receptor beta chain was sequenced within a study of blood T cell repertoires in COVID-19. Study background: The samples span acute and convalescent COVID-19 from the United States, Italy and Spain. PBMCs, B-cell-depleted T cells, or T cells were the source of the cDNA or gDNA that made up the material.

As handled by the study authors: It was from reference gene primer amplification that nucleated cell counts were estimated. Data came from immunoSEQ multiplex PCR; TCRdb stores just in-frame clones and leaves some out. That table gives V, J and clone size, and the DNA gave D and trimming. This sample has 50,000 to 70,000 clones, with approximately 89% found just once. The CDR3 covers 15 residues. The source of this sequence is a man between 60 and 75 years old with active or convalescent COVID-19. The sample comprised peripheral blood. The chain joins TRBV21-1 to TRBJ1-4; the D segment call TRBD1 is taken from the table without a DNA check. TRBV21-1 is flagged as a pseudogene. CDR3: CASSKSYREREKLFF. For the CDR3, the DNA is TGTGCCAGCAGCAAATCTTACAGGGAGCGAGAAAAACTGTTTTTT.